These 10 T cell receptor beta chains came from one sample sequenced in a study of blood T cell repertoires in COVID-19. Using immunoSEQ multiplex PCR, the repertoire was profiled, and TCRdb retains in-frame clones only, with some absent. The repertoire holds tens of thousands of clones, with 91% as singletons. Sample: peripheral blood. The receptors stem from a man aged 45-60 years with active COVID-19.

The chain couples TRBV7-9 to TRBJ1-6, with 7 bases matching TRBD1. Germline values: CDR1 SEHNR, CDR2 FQNEAQ (reference sequence). This CDR3 spans 15 amino acids. With V trimmed by 1 base and J by 7 bases, 4 bases remained unmatched. The chain's CDR3 is CASSLVPGQNSPLHF. CDR3 nucleotides: TGTGCCAGCAGCTTAGTCCCGGGACAGAATTCACCCCTCCACTTT.

A word on this clone: Other DNA sequences within the sample encode an identical CDR3. The chain carries TRBV18 and TRBJ2-2; the D gene is possibly TRBD1 (5 bases). CDR1 and CDR2 from the germline V gene are KGHSH and LQKENI. The CDR3 length is 15 residues. The germline V and J ends were trimmed by 1 base and 0 bases, with 6 bases remaining between them. CDR3 nucleotide sequence: TGTGCCAGCTCACCACTCAGGGCGAACACCGGGGAGCTGTTTTTT. Its protein product is CASSPLRANTGELFF.

V gene TRBV18 combines with J gene TRBJ2-1, with TRBD1 matching over 10 bases. The V and J ends lost 4 bases and 4 bases, in that order; junction bases with no gene match: 4. The germline V gene encodes CDR1 KGHSH and CDR2 LQKENI. The CDR3 is 15 residues long. CDR3 region: CASSRGTGDYNEQFF. In DNA form, the CDR3 reads TGTGCCAGCTCACGAGGGACAGGGGATTACAATGAGCAGTTCTTC. The variable domain in full, completed from reference TRBV18 and TRBJ2-1, reads NAGVMQNPRHLVRRRGQEARLRCSPMKGHSHVYWYRQLPEEGLKFMVYLQKENIIDESGMPKERFSAEFPKEGPSILRIQQVVRGDSAAYFCASSRGTGDYNEQFFGPGTRLTVL.

The chain recombines TRBV7-2 with TRBJ2-5; 9 nucleotides line up with TRBD2. V lost 4 bases and J lost 5; bases outside the gene matches: 5. This CDR3 contains 14 residues. CDR1 and CDR2 (germline): SGHTA, FQGNSA. CDR3 loop: CASSYSGSGETQYF. The CDR3 DNA follows: TGTGCCAGCAGCTATAGCGGGAGTGGGGAGACCCAGTACTTC.

This clone has only one observation. V is TRBV7-9 and J is TRBJ2-2; 8 bases fit TRBD2. The germline V gene encodes CDR1 SEHNR and CDR2 FQNEAQ (reference sequence). The CDR3 runs 17 residues. V dropped 1 base and J dropped 1; count of bases not matched to a gene: 5. CDR3 sequence reads: CASSLVQLAVNTGELFF. In DNA form, the CDR3 reads TGTGCCAGCAGCTTAGTTCAACTAGCGGTGAACACCGGGGAGCTGTTTTTT.

This clone was seen only once. The CDR3 sequence: CASSRGQLVNTEAFF. CDR3 DNA sequence: TGCGCCAGCAGCCGAGGACAGCTTGTGAACACTGAAGCTTTCTTT. The V and J genes are TRBV4-3 and TRBJ1-1, with D tentatively TRBD1 (6 bases). The germline gives CDR1 LGHNA, CDR2 YSLEER. The CDR3 contains 15 residues. Trimming pared 4 bases from V and 0 bases from J, leaving 12 bases between.

The chain links TRBV7-9 to TRBJ2-5; TRBD1 matches 7 bases. V dropped 6 bases and J dropped 3; count of bases not matched to a gene: 4. CDR3 length: 13 amino acids. In germline, CDR1 is SEHNR, CDR2 FQNEAQ (reference sequence). The CDR3: CASRLTGKETQYF. DNA for the CDR3: TGTGCCAGCAGGTTGACAGGGAAAGAGACCCAGTACTTC.

The chain uses TRBV2 and TRBJ1-1; a possible D gene is TRBD1 (6 bases). The CDR3 extends over 12 amino acids. V was cut by 8 bases and J by 6 bases, with 13 bases left in between. The germline CDR1 and CDR2 sequences are SNHLY and FYNNEI. The CDR3: CASGPRGAEAFF. DNA for the CDR3: TGTGCCAGCGGCCCCAGGGGCGCTGAAGCTTTCTTT.

This chain links TRBV30 with TRBJ1-3, with 8 bases that match TRBD1. The CDR3 consists of 13 residues. The germline V gene has CDR1 GTSNPN and CDR2 SVGIG (reference sequence). With 7 bases clipped from V and 5 bases from J, the junction kept 7 bases outside the gene matches. The CDR3 DNA reads as TGTGCCTCCGACAGGGGAAGTAGAAACACCATATATTTT. Its translation: CASDRGSRNTIYF.

V gene TRBV2 combines with J gene TRBJ2-2; D is uncertain. The V end lost 5 bases, the J end lost 0 bases, and 7 bases lay between the germline ends. The CDR3 runs 14 residues. Germline V gives CDR1 SNHLY, CDR2 FYNNEI. The CDR3 nucleotides are TGTGCCAGCAGTCTTCTATCGAACACCGGGGAGCTGTTTTTT. This sequence encodes CASSLLSNTGELFF.